The T cell receptor beta chain described here comes from a study of shared clonotypes between healthy human individuals. Assay: immunoSEQ multiplex PCR; the TCRdb copy retains only in-frame clones and omits some. The sample lists millions of clones; around 94% were seen once. Trimming took off 0 bases at V and 5 bases at J, with 10 bases between the two ends. The CDR3 is 14 residues long. In germline, CDR1 is SGDLS, CDR2 YYNGEE. Both subsets, CD45RA+ naive and CD45RA-negative memory, were split from the CD4+ cells. This chain links TRBV9 with TRBJ2-3; unclear D gene. The sequence was obtained from a young man in good health. Material for sequencing was naive CD4+ T cells sorted from blood. Specified subset: CD45RA+ positively selected. The chain's CDR3 is CASSVDPGGDTQYF. The CDR3 DNA reads TGTGCCAGCAGCGTAGATCCGGGTGGAGATACGCAGTATTTT.